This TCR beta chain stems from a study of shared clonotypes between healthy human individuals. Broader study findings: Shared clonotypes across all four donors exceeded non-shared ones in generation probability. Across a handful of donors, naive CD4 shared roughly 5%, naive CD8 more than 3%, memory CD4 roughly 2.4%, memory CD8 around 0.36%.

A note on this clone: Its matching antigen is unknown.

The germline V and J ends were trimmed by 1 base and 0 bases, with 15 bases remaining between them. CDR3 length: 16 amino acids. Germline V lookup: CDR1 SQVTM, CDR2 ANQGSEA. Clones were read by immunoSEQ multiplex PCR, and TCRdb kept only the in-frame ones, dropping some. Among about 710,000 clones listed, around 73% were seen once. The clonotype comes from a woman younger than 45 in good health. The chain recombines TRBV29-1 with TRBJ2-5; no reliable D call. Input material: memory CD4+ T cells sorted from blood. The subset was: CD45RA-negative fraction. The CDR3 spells CSVEGTTISYQETQYF. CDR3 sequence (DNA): TGCAGCGTTGAAGGGACGACAATTTCGTACCAAGAGACCCAGTACTTC.